The present T cell receptor beta chain was sequenced within a study of cytomegalovirus exposure and HLA in healthy donors. Study as a whole: An early release of data contained about 85 million unique TCRs, which came from HLA-typed donors.

V dropped 1 base and J dropped 4 bases, with 7 bases sitting between them. Per the germline V gene, CDR1 is LNHNV and CDR2 is YYDKDF (reference sequence). This CDR3 has 14 amino acids. 60 Vbeta and 13 Jbeta primers were used in PCR. The data were produced by immunoSEQ multiplex PCR, yet TCRdb's version contains in-frame clones alone and is incomplete. The sample table includes under 150,000 clones. A note on this clone: Its antigen is unidentified.

Study-level points and caveats: DRB1 had the most TCR associations and HLA-C the fewest, a later analysis found, with rates varying by HLA locus. For TCR beta chains, V- and J-gene trimming was later linked to a missense DCLRE1C variant.

Sample: PBMCs. This chain links TRBV15 with TRBJ1-4; no clear D gene. This TCR was recovered from a man aged 35-49 years in good health and CMV-seronegative. This CDR3 reads CATSRVTVNEKLFF. As DNA, the CDR3 is TGTGCCACCAGCAGAGTTACAGTTAATGAAAAACTGTTTTTT. The full variable domain, completed using reference TRBV15 and TRBJ1-4, is DAMVIQNPRYQVTQFGKPVTLSCSQTLNHNVMYWYQQKSSQAPKLLFHYYDKDFNNEADTPDNFQSRRPNTSFCFLDIRSPGLGDTAMYLCATSRVTVNEKLFFGSGTQLSVL.